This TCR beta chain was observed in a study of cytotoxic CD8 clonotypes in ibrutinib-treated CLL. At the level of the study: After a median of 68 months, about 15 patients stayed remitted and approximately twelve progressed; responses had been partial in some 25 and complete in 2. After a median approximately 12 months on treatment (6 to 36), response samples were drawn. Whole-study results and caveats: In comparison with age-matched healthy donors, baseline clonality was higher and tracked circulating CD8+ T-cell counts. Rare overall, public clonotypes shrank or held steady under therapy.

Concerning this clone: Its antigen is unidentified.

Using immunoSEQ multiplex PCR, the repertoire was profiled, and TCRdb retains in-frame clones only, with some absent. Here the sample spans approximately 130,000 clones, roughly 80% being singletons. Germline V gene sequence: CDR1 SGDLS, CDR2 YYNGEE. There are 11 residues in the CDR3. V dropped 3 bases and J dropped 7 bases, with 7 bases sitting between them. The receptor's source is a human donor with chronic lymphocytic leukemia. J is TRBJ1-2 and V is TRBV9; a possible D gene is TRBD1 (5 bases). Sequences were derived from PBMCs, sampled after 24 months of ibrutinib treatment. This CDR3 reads CASSAGGGYTF. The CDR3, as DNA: TGTGCCAGCAGCGCGGGGGGTGGCTACACCTTC.